A selection of T cell receptor beta chains follows, all from one sample in a study of blood T cells in healthy people across ages. Each CDR3 protein is one row after TCRdb ran MiXCR on the 5' RACE reads. Here the sample spans about 570,000 distinct CDR3 sequences, approximately 25% being singletons. Sequencing input: blood. The source is a woman between 65 and 79 years old in good health. Each CDR3 is given with its conserved first and last residue. Each record gives: J gene, D gene, clone size, V gene, CDR3 protein, CDR3 DNA. The D gene is left open where the match is weak. Rows may omit the clone size; those that give it use once, few, many or a size class.

TRBJ2-1	-	-	TRBV7-2	CASSLRAGTMRGNEQFF	TGTGCCAGCAGCCTACGAGCCGGGACAATGAGGGGCAATGAGCAGTTCTTC
TRBJ2-7	TRBD1	-	TRBV18	CASSGQHWGQGNFYEQYF	TGTGCCAGCTCAGGCCAACATTGGGGACAGGGGAATTTCTACGAGCAGTACTTC
TRBJ2-4	TRBD2	many	TRBV2	CASSERLALNIQYF	TGTGCCAGCAGTGAACGACTAGCCCTCAACATTCAGTACTTC
TRBJ2-2	-	-	TRBV20-1	CSARDRRRLNTGELFF	TGCAGTGCTAGGGACCGGCGGCGGTTGAACACCGGGGAGTTGTTTTTT
TRBJ1-1	-	few	TRBV7-3	CASSRDMATEAFF	TGTGCCAGCAGCCGTGACATGGCCACTGAAGCTTTCTTT
TRBJ2-2	-	-	TRBV7-7	CASSLVWGTNTGELFF	TGTGCTAGCAGCTTAGTTTGGGGGACAAACACCGGGGAGCTGTTTTTT
TRBJ1-2	-	few	TRBV20-1	CSARAREAGRTNYGYTF	TGCAGTGCTAGAGCCCGGGAGGCCGGCCGTACTAACTATGGCTACACCTTC
TRBJ1-1	TRBD1	-	TRBV6-2/TRBV6-3	CASSQPGQMNTEAFF	TGTGCCAGCAGCCAACCGGGACAGATGAACACTGAAGCTTTCTTT
TRBJ2-7	TRBD1	once	TRBV6-2/TRBV6-3	CASTDPGQSYEQYF	TGTGCCAGCACCGATCCGGGACAGAGCTACGAGCAGTACTTC
TRBJ2-7	-	-	TRBV7-2	CASSARPSEGLSSYEQYF	TGTGCCAGCAGCGCTAGGCCCTCAGAAGGGTTGTCCTCCTACGAGCAGTACTTC
TRBJ1-1	-	few	TRBV5-1	CASSSQGAVTEAFF	TGCGCCAGCAGTTCACAGGGAGCGGTCACTGAAGCTTTCTTT
TRBJ1-2	TRBD1	-	TRBV20-1	CSARTGTGNGGYTF	TGCAGTGCTCGAACCGGGACAGGGAATGGAGGCTACACCTTC
TRBJ2-5	TRBD2	many	TRBV7-2	CASSLASGWGETQYF	TGTGCCAGCAGCTTGGCTAGCGGGTGGGGGGAGACCCAGTACTTC
TRBJ1-5	-	-	TRBV20-1	CSAVTANSNQPQHF	TGCAGTGCCGTGACGGCCAATAGCAATCAGCCCCAGCATTTT
TRBJ2-5	TRBD2	-	TRBV7-9	CASSLVSSGGQETQYF	TGTGCCAGCAGCTTAGTATCTAGCGGGGGCCAAGAGACCCAGTACTTC
TRBJ2-5	-	many	TRBV15	CATSSPRATEQETQYF	TGTGCCACCAGTTCCCCTAGAGCTACAGAGCAAGAGACCCAGTACTTC
TRBJ2-5	-	few	TRBV7-8	CASSTGIVAETQYF	TGTGCCAGCAGCACAGGAATCGTAGCAGAGACCCAGTACTTC
TRBJ2-7	-	few	TRBV7-2	CASSLTGLSYEQYF	TGTGCCAGCAGTTTAACCGGGCTCTCCTACGAGCAGTACTTC
TRBJ2-7	TRBD2	-	TRBV5-4	CASSSAGGPYEQYF	TGTGCCAGCAGCTCAGCGGGGGGGCCCTACGAGCAGTACTTC
TRBJ1-5	-	-	TRBV7-9	CASSLSGGEGQPQHF	TGTGCCAGCAGCCTCTCTGGGGGCGAGGGGCAGCCCCAGCATTTT
TRBJ2-2	-	few	TRBV7-2	CASSLVGGSGRELFF	TGTGCCAGCAGCTTAGTCGGGGGCTCCGGTAGGGAGCTGTTTTTT
TRBJ1-2	-	-	TRBV7-9	CASSSDPGRSPDYGYTF	TGTGCCAGCAGCTCAGATCCGGGACGCAGCCCCGACTATGGCTACACCTTC
TRBJ2-3	TRBD2	few	TRBV24-1	CATSASGGAEYF	TGTGCCACCAGTGCTAGCGGGGGGGCTGAGTATTTT
TRBJ1-2	TRBD1	few	TRBV20-1	CSAAGTGGSRYGYTF	TGCAGTGCAGCCGGGACAGGGGGATCCCGCTATGGCTACACCTTC
TRBJ2-7	TRBD1	few	TRBV6-6	CASREPGQFYEQYF	TGTGCCAGCAGGGAACCGGGACAGTTCTACGAGCAGTACTTC
TRBJ1-4	-	-	TRBV6-6	CASSYSRGPGNGKLFF	TGTGCCAGCAGTTACTCTCGGGGTCCGGGGAACGGAAAACTGTTTTTT
TRBJ1-2	-	-	TRBV9	CASSSGGGPSYGYTF	TGTGCCAGCAGCTCAGGCGGCGGACCAAGCTATGGCTACACCTTC
TRBJ2-1	TRBD2	-	TRBV9	CASSVTSGGWNEQFF	TGTGCCAGCAGCGTAACAAGCGGGGGGTGGAATGAGCAGTTCTTC
TRBJ2-7	-	-	TRBV10-3	CAISDRGGSSYEQYF	TGTGCCATCAGTGACAGGGGGGGGAGCTCCTACGAGCAGTACTTC
TRBJ1-4	-	many	TRBV7-2	CASSYSQGGANEKLFF	TGTGCCAGCAGCTATTCTCAAGGAGGGGCTAATGAAAAACTGTTTTTT
TRBJ1-2	TRBD1	few	TRBV20-1	CSAIDREQLEGYTF	TGCAGTGCTATTGACAGGGAGCAGTTGGAGGGCTACACCTTC
TRBJ2-7	TRBD1	few	TRBV5-1	CASSPGQDLRVQYF	TGCGCCAGCAGCCCCGGACAGGATCTACGAGTGCAGTACTTC
TRBJ2-5	TRBD1	-	TRBV12-3/TRBV12-4	CASSYITGGRVTQYF	TGTGCCAGCAGTTACATTACAGGGGGCAGGGTGACCCAGTACTTC
TRBJ2-1	-	-	TRBV4-1	CASSQDGGLSSYNEQFF	TGCGCCAGCAGCCAAGATGGGGGACTCAGCTCCTACAATGAGCAGTTCTTC
TRBJ2-5	-	-	TRBV20-1	CSARDTARRGTQYF	TGCAGTGCTAGAGATACAGCCCGAAGGGGGACCCAGTACTTC
TRBJ2-5	-	-	TRBV7-2	CASSLVERHYF	TGTGCCAGCAGCTTAGTGGAGAGACACTACTTC
TRBJ2-3	-	-	TRBV20-1	CSAREPSGLNTDTQYF	TGCAGTGCTAGAGAGCCCTCGGGACTTAACACAGATACGCAGTATTTT
TRBJ1-1	-	few	TRBV5-1	CASSLENLETEAFF	TGCGCCAGCAGCTTGGAGAACCTAGAAACTGAAGCTTTCTTT
TRBJ2-5	TRBD2	few	TRBV5-1	CASSPSTSGETQYF	TGCGCCAGCAGCCCTTCGACTAGCGGAGAGACCCAGTACTTC
TRBJ2-2	-	few	TRBV20-1	CSAARTASTGELFF	TGCAGTGCCGCTCGGACAGCGAGCACCGGGGAGCTGTTTTTT
TRBJ2-5	-	-	TRBV7-2	CASSTQYAETQYF	TGTGCCAGCAGCACCCAATACGCAGAGACTCAGTACTTC
TRBJ2-1	-	-	TRBV4-1	CASSQAPLQGGNEQFF	TGCGCCAGCAGCCAAGCGCCACTTCAGGGGGGCAATGAGCAGTTCTTC
TRBJ1-4	-	-	TRBV25-1	CASSDRPRGNEKLFF	TGTGCCAGCAGTGACCGCCCGAGGGGTAATGAAAAACTGTTTTTT
TRBJ2-5	-	-	TRBV5-1	CASSPDRALVGTQYF	TGCGCCAGCAGCCCGGACAGAGCCCTAGTGGGGACCCAGTACTTC
TRBJ2-7	TRBD2	many	TRBV20-1	CSARVGGSYEQYF	TGCAGTGCTAGAGTAGGCGGGAGCTACGAGCAGTACTTC
TRBJ1-2	TRBD1	-	TRBV29-1	CSVEVRDRAYGYTF	TGCAGCGTTGAGGTCCGGGACAGGGCCTATGGCTACACCTTC
TRBJ1-2	-	few	TRBV12-3/TRBV12-4	CVSSGGFYGYTF	TGTGTCAGCAGTGGGGGGTTCTATGGCTACACCTTC
TRBJ2-6	TRBD1	few	TRBV5-1	CASSHRTGSSGANVLTF	TGCGCCAGCAGCCACCGGACAGGGAGCTCTGGGGCCAACGTCCTGACTTTC
TRBJ2-5	-	few	TRBV11-2	CASSFGWGRETQYF	TGTGCCAGCAGCTTTGGGTGGGGGAGGGAGACCCAGTACTTC
TRBJ1-2	-	-	TRBV5-1	CASSLPDPNYGYTF	TGCGCCAGCAGCTTGCCGGACCCTAACTATGGCTACACCTTC